What follows are 23 T cell receptor delta chains derived from one specimen sequenced in a study of gamma-delta T cells after stem cell transplantation. TCRdb re-called clones from the RT-PCR reads using CATT. Among about 1,400 delta-chain clones listed, around 24% were seen once. Sequenced sample: gamma-delta T cells. The receptors derive from a human donor. It is not recorded whose cells these are; they may come from a transplant donor.

Turning to this clone: The TCRdb protein comes from a much larger clone and disagrees with this DNA's translation at residue 3, likely due to a read error; the protein given here is derived from the DNA. This sequence joins TRDV2 and TRDJ1; 10 bases line up with TRDD3. Germline V CDR1 and CDR2: GEAIGNYY, EKD. The CDR3 contains 16 residues. The CDR3 loop is CARDPLGDSSGDKLIF. The CDR3 region has the DNA TGTGCCCGTGACCCCCTGGGGGATAGTTCCGGAGATAAACTCATCTTT.

This clone was detected only a few times. Possible read error: a much larger clone is one base away. The chain employs TRDV2 and TRDJ1; 8 bases fit TRDD3. CDR3 length: 16 residues. Trimming removed 3 bases from V and 4 bases from J; junction bases left unmatched: 12. The germline V gene encodes CDR1 GEAIGNYY and CDR2 EKD. CDR3 nucleotides: TGTGCCTGTGACTCTGTGGGGATACCGGACATCGATAAACTCATCTTT. Amino acids: CACDSVGIPDIDKLIF.

In its sample, this clone was seen a few times. A far larger clone is one base from this, pointing to a likely read error. This chain connects TRDV2 to TRDJ3, with 9 bases aligning to TRDD3. Germline-derived CDR1 and CDR2 are GEAIGNYY and EKD. The length of the CDR3 is 20 residues. The CDR3 DNA reads as TGTGCCTGTGGCACCGTCTCGGGGATACGCCATCCCTGGGACACCCGACAGATGTTTTTC. As protein: CACGTVSGIRHPWDTRQMFF.

This clone occurred a few times. The genes are TRDV2 and TRDJ1; 11 positions agree with TRDD3. The J segment lost 3 bases and the V segment lost 0 bases, leaving 17 bases of the junction unmatched. CDR1 and CDR2 from the germline V gene are GEAIGNYY and EKD. The CDR3 has 20 amino acids. The CDR3, as DNA: TGTGCCTGTGACACCCTGGAGGGTGTGGCTGGGGGATACAAGCCCGATAAACTCATCTTT. Amino acid sequence: CACDTLEGVAGGYKPDKLIF.

The chain links TRDV1 to TRDJ1, with TRDD3 matching over 7 bases. The germline V gene has CDR1 TSWWSYY and CDR2 QGS. The CDR3 extends over 20 amino acids. V dropped 3 bases and J dropped 0; count of bases not matched to a gene: 19. CDR3 protein: CALGESPIYWGREYTDKLIF. The CDR3 bases are TGTGCTCTTGGGGAGAGTCCGATCTACTGGGGCCGCGAGTACACCGATAAACTCATCTTT.

This clone has only a few counts. This is likely an artifact of a read error, given a far larger clone one base away. The chain is built from TRDV1 and TRDJ1; 10 bases line up with TRDD3. Germline lookup yields CDR1 TSWWSYY and CDR2 QGS. J gave up 3 bases and V 0 bases, and 10 bases lay outside the gene matches. The CDR3 sequence is 18 residues long. The CDR3 DNA follows: TGTGCTCTTGGGGAACTACGGGTACTGGGGGATCCGTCCGATAAACTCATCTTT. As protein: CALGELRVLGDPSDKLIF.

This chain uses TRDV1 with TRDJ1; D uncertain. Germline CDR1 reads TSWWSYY; CDR2 reads QGS. With 0 bases removed from V and 0 bases from J, the gap between germline ends came to 17 bases. The CDR3 covers 18 residues. CDR3 sequence reads: CALGELESLPLYTDKLIF. The CDR3 region has the DNA TGTGCTCTTGGGGAACTTGAGTCCCTCCCTCTCTACACCGATAAACTCATCTTT.

This clone is classed as medium-sized. V and J are TRDV2 and TRDJ1, with 10 bases that match TRDD3. Germline lookup yields CDR1 GEAIGNYY and CDR2 EKD. This CDR3 has 16 residues. The ends lost 8 bases at V and 2 bases at J; junction bases unmatched: 13. In DNA form, the CDR3 reads TGTGCCTCAAACCTCGTTGGGGGATACAGAACCGATAAACTCATCTTT. It codes for CASNLVGGYRTDKLIF.

With regard to this clone: The amino acid sequence in TCRdb belongs to a much larger clone and departs from this DNA's translation at residue 4, likely a sequencing read error; the sequence shown is translated from the DNA. The J gene is TRDJ1, the V gene TRDV2; 13 positions match TRDD3. CDR1 is GEAIGNYY and CDR2 is EKD in the germline V gene. CDR3 length: 16 amino acids. Unmatched junction bases numbered 16, after V lost 6 bases and J lost 10 bases. This CDR3 is CACNSVLGDTGLRLIF. CDR3 DNA: TGTGCCTGTAACTCTGTACTGGGGGATACGGGCTTGAGACTCATCTTT.

As to this clone: A far larger clone is off by one base, so a read error is likely. Other DNA sequences in the sample encode the same CDR3. The rearrangement joins TRDV1 to TRDJ1; TRDD3 matches at 11 bases. Germline V gives CDR1 TSWWSYY, CDR2 QGS. The CDR3 contains 21 residues. V shed 0 bases, J shed 8 bases, and the junction held 23 bases outside the gene matches. CDR3 sequence (DNA): TGTGCTCTTGGGGAACTCGCCCTGCTGGGTATTGCGCTGGGGGATACAGGCAAACTCATCTTT. Translated, it gives CALGELALLGIALGDTGKLIF.

This clone counts as medium-sized. V is TRDV2 and J is TRDJ1; 9 positions agree with TRDD3. V dropped 0 bases and J dropped 0; count of bases not matched to a gene: 13. The CDR3 is made up of 19 amino acids. The germline V gene encodes CDR1 GEAIGNYY and CDR2 EKD. This CDR3 is CACDTVGIRPRRDTDKLIF. In DNA, the CDR3 is TGTGCCTGTGACACCGTGGGGATACGGCCGAGAAGGGACACCGATAAACTCATCTTT.

Remarks on this clone: A single base is all that separates this from a far larger clone, so a read error is likely. This CDR3 is also generated by other DNA sequences in the sample. V usage is TRDV2 and J usage is TRDJ1; 7 bases are a match to TRDD3. Trimming removed 3 bases from V and 0 bases from J; junction bases left unmatched: 9. Looked up from germline, CDR1 is GEAIGNYY and CDR2 is EKD. CDR3 length equals 16 residues. CDR3 nucleotides: TGTGCCTGTGACTCTGTAGGGATACCGGACACCGATAAACTCATCTTT. It codes for CACDSVGIPDTDKLIF.

A remark on this clone: A single base is all that separates this from a far larger clone, so a read error is likely. Other DNA sequences in the same sample also yield this CDR3. This chain uses TRDV2 with TRDJ1; 11 bases match TRDD3. CDR3 length: 16 amino acids. Germline CDR1 is GEAIGNYY and CDR2 is EKD. Trimming removed 2 bases from V and 6 bases from J; junction bases left unmatched: 10. This CDR3 reads CACDKVGDTGDYKLIF. In DNA, the CDR3 is TGTGCCTGTGACAAGGTGGGGGATACGGGGGACTATAAACTCATCTTT.

On this clone: A far bigger clonotype differs at one base, so this is likely a read error. The gene calls are TRDV1 and TRDJ1; maybe TRDD3 (6 bases). The CDR3 runs to 25 residues. CDR1 is TSWWSYY and CDR2 is QGS in the germline V gene. In DNA form, the CDR3 reads TGTGCTCTTGGGTCATCACCCGAGAGCTGGGGCGTCATATCCTGGATCTTCTCGTACACCGATAAACCCATCTTT. Amino acids: CALGSSPESWGVISWIFSYTDKPIF.

Points on this clone: With a far larger clone one base away, a read error is the likely cause. The V gene is TRDV2, the J gene TRDJ3; D unclear. Germline values: CDR1 GEAIGNYY, CDR2 EKD. CDR3 length: 18 residues. CDR3: CARDTVLSSSWDTRQMFF. CDR3 sequence (DNA): TGTGCCCGTGACACAGTACTGTCGAGCTCCTGGGACACCCGACAGATGTTTTTC.

By share, this clone counts as medium-sized. CDR3 protein: CACDYWGIRTDKLIF. For the CDR3, the DNA is TGTGCCTGTGACTACTGGGGGATAAGAACCGATAAACTCATCTTT. The chain recombines TRDV2 with TRDJ1; 11 bases match TRDD3. The germline CDR1 and CDR2 sequences are GEAIGNYY and EKD. The CDR3 runs 15 residues. V shed 3 bases and J 2 bases; nucleotides not matched to a gene: 4.

This clone is medium-sized in the sample. The rearrangement uses TRDV2 and TRDJ1, with 12 bases aligning to TRDD3. The CDR3 runs to 16 residues. Germline lookup yields CDR1 GEAIGNYY and CDR2 EKD. V was pared by 6 bases and J by 4 bases, with 11 bases of the junction left unmatched. CDR3 DNA: TGTGCCTGTTTACCACTGGGGGATACTAGGGGCGATAAACTCATCTTT. Amino acid sequence: CACLPLGDTRGDKLIF.

On this clone: Just one base apart from a much larger clone, this may be a read error. V usage is TRDV1 and J usage is TRDJ1; possible D gene TRDD3, 5 bases. The CDR3 covers 15 residues. Germline CDR1 is TSWWSYY and CDR2 is QGS. The V gene lost 0 bases and the J gene lost 10 bases, with 18 bases spanning the gap. Written as DNA, the CDR3 is TGTGCTCTTGGGGAACTGGCGAGGGGAACCTCGTCACTCATCTTT. Translation gives CALGELARGTSSLIF.

On this clone: A far larger clone differs by one base, so this is likely a read error. The same CDR3 also results from other DNA sequences found in this sample. This chain uses TRDV1 with TRDJ1; 13 bases are a match to TRDD3. The length of the CDR3 is 21 residues. Germline CDR1 and CDR2: TSWWSYY and QGS. CDR3 residues: CALGEAFPLYWGIRVTDKLIF. DNA of the CDR3: TGTGCCCTTGGGGAAGCCTTCCCACTTTACTGGGGGATACGCGTCACCGATAAACTCATCTTT.

In its sample, this clone was seen once. The chain carries TRDV2 and TRDJ1; D possibly uses TRDD1 or TRDD3 (6 bases each). This CDR3 contains 17 residues. Per germline, CDR1 GEAIGNYY and CDR2 EKD. Between the trimmed V and J ends, which lost 3 bases and 0 bases, there was a span of 19 bases. CDR3 region: CACDRLGGNKNTDKLIF. The CDR3, as DNA: TGTGCCTGTGACCGTTTGGGGGGAAATAAGAACACCGATAAACTCATCTTT.

This clone has just one count. This chain links TRDV2 with TRDJ1; 13 bases line up with TRDD3. The junction had 9 bases not matched to a gene; V was cut back by 3 bases and J by 0 bases. Germline V gene lookup returns CDR1 GEAIGNYY and CDR2 EKD. The CDR3 totals 18 residues. DNA for the CDR3: TGTGCCTGTGACTCACTGGGGGATACGCCCCTGTACACCGATAAACTCATCTTT. Its protein is CACDSLGDTPLYTDKLIF.

This clone is termed medium-sized (0.01 to 0.1%). The genes are TRDV1 and TRDJ1; D is uncertain. From germline, CDR1 is TSWWSYY and CDR2 QGS. The CDR3 is 15 residues long. Deletions cut 3 bases from V and 1 base from J, with 12 bases between. CDR3 sequence: CALGDHHEVTDKLIF. Here the CDR3 DNA reads TGTGCTCTTGGGGACCACCACGAGGTCACCGATAAACTCATCTTT.

This clone was counted only a few times. A far larger clone is off by one base, so a read error is likely. V is TRDV1 and J is TRDJ1; 11 bases line up with TRDD3. The ends lost 0 bases at V and 8 bases at J; junction bases unmatched: 23. Germline V gene data show CDR1 as TSWWSYY and CDR2 as QGS. The CDR3 runs to 21 residues. The CDR3 here is CALGELAPLGIALGDTGKLIF. The CDR3 bases are TGTGCTCTTGGGGAACTCGCCCCACTGGGTATTGCGCTGGGGGATACAGGCAAACTCATCTTT.